This paragraph reports one T cell receptor (beta chain). Its antigen remains undetermined. Base quality data are lacking; no much larger clone is found one base away. Collaborating institutions collected whole blood in K2EDTA tubes following their own protocols. Collaborator samples were shipped for TCRbeta analysis as frozen whole blood, isolated PBMCs, or DNA extracted from either sample type. The data are from a study of blood T cell repertoires in COVID-19 (dated by TCRdb to between 2020 and 2021). Turning to the overall study: Samples from collaborators originated in the United States, Italy and Spain and spanned both the acute and convalescent phases of COVID-19. The dataset comprised deeply sampled blood TCRbeta repertoires from subjects exposed to, actively infected with, or recovered from COVID-19. Where available, HLA class I and class II types were obtained from metadata supplied by the sample provider rather than from assay-based typing. The repertoires were made available in a free public database intended to serve as a resource for research on the immune response to SARS-CoV-2. The samples were drawn from the first 160 participants of the ongoing ImmuneRACE study and from 1,254 subjects provided by 6 global collaborators. The material from the prospective study consisted of cDNA or gDNA derived from T cells, B-cell-depleted T cells, or PBMCs. Sample metadata almost always included a de-identified subject ID, COVID-19 status, age in years and sex. The paper's findings and limits, for the study overall: The quantity of clinical and demographic metadata differed by source and by participant and was supplied without curation.

From a lookup of the germline V gene, CDR1 and CDR2 are MGHDK and SYGVNS. Taken from cysteine to phenylalanine, the CDR3 has 15 residues. Only the CDR3 portion is preserved as DNA: 45 bases, with reading frame beginning at the first base. Cut back by 4 bases and 8 bases, the V and J ends lie 18 bases apart. TCRbeta CDR3 regions were amplified from genomic DNA using the immunoSEQ Assay, a bias-controlled multiplex PCR. In the source study's methods: The number of nucleated cells in each sample was estimated from the amplification of reference gene primers within the assay. To quantify the absolute abundance of each unique TCRbeta CDR3 rearrangement, sequence reads were collapsed and filtered. For each sample, productive Simpson clonality was calculated as the square root of Simpson's diversity index over productive rearrangements. TCRdb re-hosts the immuneACCESS table, in-frame sequences only. Its copies lack some clones; in the studies checked, an unresolved V gene accounts for under half of them, and the cause for the rest is not known. That table furnishes V, J and clone size, whereas the DNA furnished D and trimming. In all, the sample holds approximately 150,000 clones, and around 82% of those were seen once. The ten largest account for roughly 4.3% of the sample.

Sequencing input: peripheral blood. Recombination linked TRBV25-1 to TRBJ2-1; the D segment cannot be called with confidence. The receptor comes from a man in his 60s with acute or convalescent COVID-19. This receptor has the CDR3 CASSAPAGAAYEQFF. The DNA sequence is TGTGCCAGCAGTGCTCCCGCTGGAGCCGCCTATGAGCAGTTCTTC. Reference TRBV25-1 and TRBJ2-1 genes cover what lies past the CDR3, so the full variable domain is EADIYQTPRYLVIGTGKKITLECSQTMGHDKMYWYQQDPGMELHLIHYSYGVNSTEKGDLSSESTVSRIRTEHFPLTLESARPSHTSQYLCASSAPAGAAYEQFFGPGTRLTVL.